This T cell receptor (beta chain) originates from a study of radiation and T cells in renal cell carcinoma. Study-wide results and caveats: In blood, top tumor clones expanded by 2 weeks, shrinking by 4.

Only in-frame clones appear in the TCRdb table, and some are missing; sequencing was by immunoSEQ multiplex PCR. Of 65,000 or so clones listed, about three quarters are singletons. Time point meaning: blood 4 weeks post-SBRT, at nephrectomy. Treatment noted: 15 Gy SBRT to primary tumor, nephrectomy 4 weeks later. Nephrectomy followed 15 Gy stereotactic body radiation by 4 weeks. Radiation-treated patients gave blood at baseline, week 2 and week 4. A remark on this clone: The antigen is undetermined.

Trimming took 0 bases from V and 9 from J, leaving 12 bases between them. CDR3 length: 14 residues. CDR1 is MNHEY and CDR2 is SVGAGI in the germline V gene. Material: blood, obtained from a patient whose treatment included radiotherapy and nephrectomy. The sequence was obtained from a man in his 60s with renal cell carcinoma. The V call is TRBV6-5, the J call TRBJ2-1; weak D call: TRBD2 (6 bases). This CDR3 is CASSYSEGTGEQFF. The CDR3 DNA is TGTGCCAGCAGTTACTCGGAGGGGACGGGTGAGCAGTTCTTC.